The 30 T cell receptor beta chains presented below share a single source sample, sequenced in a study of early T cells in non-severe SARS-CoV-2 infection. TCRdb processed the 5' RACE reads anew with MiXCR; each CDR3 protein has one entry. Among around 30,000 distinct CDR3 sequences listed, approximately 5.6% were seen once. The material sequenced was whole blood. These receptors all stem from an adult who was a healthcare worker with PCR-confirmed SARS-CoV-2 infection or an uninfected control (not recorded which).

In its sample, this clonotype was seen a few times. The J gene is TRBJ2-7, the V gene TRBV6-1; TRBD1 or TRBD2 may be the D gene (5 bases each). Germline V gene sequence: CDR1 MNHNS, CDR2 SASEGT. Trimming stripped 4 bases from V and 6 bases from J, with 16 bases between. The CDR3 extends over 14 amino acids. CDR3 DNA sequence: TGTGCCAGCAGTGGGGACCCCACTCGAGGCGAGCAGTACTTC. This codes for CASSGDPTRGEQYF.

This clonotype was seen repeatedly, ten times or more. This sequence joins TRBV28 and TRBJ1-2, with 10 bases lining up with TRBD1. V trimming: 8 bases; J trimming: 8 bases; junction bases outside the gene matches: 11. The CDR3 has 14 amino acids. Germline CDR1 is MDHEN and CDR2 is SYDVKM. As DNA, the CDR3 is TGTGCCAGCGGAGTTATGGGACAGGGGACGGGCTACACCTTC. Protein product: CASGVMGQGTGYTF.

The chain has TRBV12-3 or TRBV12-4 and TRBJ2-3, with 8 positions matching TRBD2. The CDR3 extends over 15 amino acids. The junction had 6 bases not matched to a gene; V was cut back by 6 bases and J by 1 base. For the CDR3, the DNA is TGTGCCAGCAGGACCGGGACTAGGGGCACAGATACGCAGTATTTT. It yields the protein CASRTGTRGTDTQYF.

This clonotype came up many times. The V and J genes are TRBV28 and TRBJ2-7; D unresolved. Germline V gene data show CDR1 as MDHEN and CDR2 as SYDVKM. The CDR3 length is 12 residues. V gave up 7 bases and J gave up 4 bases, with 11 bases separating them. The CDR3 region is CASNRNLYEQYF. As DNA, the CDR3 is TGTGCCAGCAACAGAAACCTTTACGAGCAGTACTTC. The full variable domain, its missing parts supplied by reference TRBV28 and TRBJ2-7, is DVKVTQSSRYLVKRTGEKVFLECVQDMDHENMFWYRQDPGLGLRLIYFSYDVKMKEKGDIPEGYSVSREKKERFSLILESASTNQTSMYLCASNRNLYEQYFGPGTRLTVT.

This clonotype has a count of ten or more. The CDR3 bases are TGTGCCAGCAGTGACCCGGGACCATCCTACGAGCAGTACTTC. Translated, it gives CASSDPGPSYEQYF. The J gene is TRBJ2-7, the V gene TRBV12-3 or TRBV12-4; D is perhaps TRBD1 or TRBD2 (5 bases each). The V gene lost 5 bases and the J gene lost 1 base, with 12 bases spanning the gap. The length of the CDR3 is 14 residues.

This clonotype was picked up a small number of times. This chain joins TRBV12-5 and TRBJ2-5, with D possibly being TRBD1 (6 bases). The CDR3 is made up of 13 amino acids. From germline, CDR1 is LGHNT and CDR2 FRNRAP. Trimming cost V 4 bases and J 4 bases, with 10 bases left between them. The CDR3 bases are TGTGCTAGTGGTTCAGACAGGAGAGAGACCCAGTACTTC. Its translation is CASGSDRRETQYF.

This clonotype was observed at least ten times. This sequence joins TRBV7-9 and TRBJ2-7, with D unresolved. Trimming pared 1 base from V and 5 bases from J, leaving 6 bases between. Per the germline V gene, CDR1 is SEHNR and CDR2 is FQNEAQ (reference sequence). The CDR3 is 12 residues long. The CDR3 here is CASSLGWDEQYF. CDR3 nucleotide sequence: TGTGCCAGCAGCTTAGGCTGGGACGAGCAGTACTTC.

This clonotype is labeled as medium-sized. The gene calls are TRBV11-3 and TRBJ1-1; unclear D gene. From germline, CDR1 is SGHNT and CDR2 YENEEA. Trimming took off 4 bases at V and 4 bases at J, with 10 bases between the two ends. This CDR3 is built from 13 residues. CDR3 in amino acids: CASSSEGGTEAFF. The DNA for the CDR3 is TGTGCCAGCAGCTCAGAGGGCGGCACTGAAGCTTTCTTT. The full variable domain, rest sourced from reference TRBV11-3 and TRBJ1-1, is EAGVVQSPRYKIIEKKQPVAFWCNPISGHNTLYWYLQNLGQGPELLIRYENEEAVDDSQLPKDRFSAERLKGVDSTLKIQPAELGDSAVYLCASSSEGGTEAFFGQGTRLTVV.

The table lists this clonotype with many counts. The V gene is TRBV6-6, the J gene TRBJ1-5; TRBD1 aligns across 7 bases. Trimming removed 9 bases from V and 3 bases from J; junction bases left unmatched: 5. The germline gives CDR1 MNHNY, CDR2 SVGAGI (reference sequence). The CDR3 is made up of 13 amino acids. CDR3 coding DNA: TGTGCCAGTACCGGGACAGCCAATCAGCCCCAGCATTTT. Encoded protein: CASTGTANQPQHF.

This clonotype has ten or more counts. CDR3 DNA: TGCGCCAGCAGTGAAGGTAGCGGGAGCCTTTATGAGCAGTTCTTC. Protein: CASSEGSGSLYEQFF. The gene calls are TRBV10-1 and TRBJ2-1, with 9 bases that match TRBD2. The CDR3 length is 15 residues. Germline CDR1 and CDR2: WNHNN and SYGVQD (reference sequence). With 3 bases clipped from V and 8 bases from J, the junction kept 8 bases outside the gene matches.

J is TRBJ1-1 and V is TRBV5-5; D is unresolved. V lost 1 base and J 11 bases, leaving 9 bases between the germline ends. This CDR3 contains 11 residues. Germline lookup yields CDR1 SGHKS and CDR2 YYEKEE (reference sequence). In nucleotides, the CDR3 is TGTGCCAGCAGCTTGTACATGGGGGCTTTCTTT. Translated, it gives CASSLYMGAFF.

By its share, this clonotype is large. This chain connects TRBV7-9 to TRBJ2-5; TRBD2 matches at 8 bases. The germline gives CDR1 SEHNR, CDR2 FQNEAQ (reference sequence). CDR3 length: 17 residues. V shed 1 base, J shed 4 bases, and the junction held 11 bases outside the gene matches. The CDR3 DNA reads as TGTGCCAGCAGCTTAGGGTCTGCGGGACTAGGGGCAGAGACCCAGTACTTC. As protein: CASSLGSAGLGAETQYF.

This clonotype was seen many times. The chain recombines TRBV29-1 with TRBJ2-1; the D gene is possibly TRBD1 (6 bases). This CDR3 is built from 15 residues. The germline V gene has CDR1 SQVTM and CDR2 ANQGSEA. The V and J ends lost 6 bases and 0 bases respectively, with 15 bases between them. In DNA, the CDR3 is TGCAGCGTAAAAACAGGGCAGAGCTCCTACAATGAGCAGTTCTTC. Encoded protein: CSVKTGQSSYNEQFF.

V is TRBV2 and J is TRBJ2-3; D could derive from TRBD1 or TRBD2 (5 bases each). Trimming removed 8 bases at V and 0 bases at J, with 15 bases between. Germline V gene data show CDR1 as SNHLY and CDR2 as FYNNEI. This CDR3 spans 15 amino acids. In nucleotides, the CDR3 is TGTGCCAGCCGCCGTGGGGGTTTTAGCACAGATACGCAGTATTTT. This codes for CASRRGGFSTDTQYF.

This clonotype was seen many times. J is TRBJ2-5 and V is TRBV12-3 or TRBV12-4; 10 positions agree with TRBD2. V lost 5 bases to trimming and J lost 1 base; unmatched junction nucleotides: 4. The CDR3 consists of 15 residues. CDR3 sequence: CASSTIAGGQETQYF. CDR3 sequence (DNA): TGTGCCAGCAGTACAATAGCGGGGGGCCAAGAGACCCAGTACTTC.

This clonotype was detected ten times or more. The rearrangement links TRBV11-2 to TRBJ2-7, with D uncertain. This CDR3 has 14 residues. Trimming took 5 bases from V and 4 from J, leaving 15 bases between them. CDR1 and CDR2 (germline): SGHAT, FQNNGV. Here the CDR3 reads CASSHLRAEYEQYF. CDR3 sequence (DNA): TGTGCCAGCAGCCACCTGCGAGCTGAATACGAGCAGTACTTC.

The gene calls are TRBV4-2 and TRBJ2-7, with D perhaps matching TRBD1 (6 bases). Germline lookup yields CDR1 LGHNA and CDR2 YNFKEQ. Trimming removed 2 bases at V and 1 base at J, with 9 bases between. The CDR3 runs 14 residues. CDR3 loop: CASSQTTGSYEQYF. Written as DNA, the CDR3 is TGTGCCAGCAGCCAAACTACAGGGTCCTACGAGCAGTACTTC.

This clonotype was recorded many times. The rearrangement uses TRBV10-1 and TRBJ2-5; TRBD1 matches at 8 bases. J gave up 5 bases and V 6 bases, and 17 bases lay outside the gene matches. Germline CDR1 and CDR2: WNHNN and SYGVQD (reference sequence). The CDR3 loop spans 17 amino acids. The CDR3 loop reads CASRIKPGQVVVETQYF. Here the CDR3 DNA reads TGCGCCAGCAGGATAAAGCCGGGACAGGTTGTTGTGGAGACCCAGTACTTC.

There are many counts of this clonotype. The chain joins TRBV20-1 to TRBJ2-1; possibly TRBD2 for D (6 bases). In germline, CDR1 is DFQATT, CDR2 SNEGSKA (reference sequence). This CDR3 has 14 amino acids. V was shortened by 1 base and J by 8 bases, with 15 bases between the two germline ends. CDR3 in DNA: TGCAGTGCTAGAGCACAGGCGGGGAACGATGAGCAGTTCTTC. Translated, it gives CSARAQAGNDEQFF.

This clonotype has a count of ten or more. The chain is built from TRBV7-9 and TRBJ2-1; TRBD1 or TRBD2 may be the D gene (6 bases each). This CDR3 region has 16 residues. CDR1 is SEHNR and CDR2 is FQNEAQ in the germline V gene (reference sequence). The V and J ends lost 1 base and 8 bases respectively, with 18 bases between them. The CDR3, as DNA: TGTGCCAGCAGCTTAGTCGGGGGCGTTGGGAGGCATGAGCAGTTCTTC. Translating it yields CASSLVGGVGRHEQFF.

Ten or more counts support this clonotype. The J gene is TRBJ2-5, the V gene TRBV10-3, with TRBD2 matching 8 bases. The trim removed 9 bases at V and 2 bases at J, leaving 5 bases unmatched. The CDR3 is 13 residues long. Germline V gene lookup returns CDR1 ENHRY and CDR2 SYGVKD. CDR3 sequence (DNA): TGTGCCATTACTAGCGGTCCTCAAGAGACCCAGTACTTC. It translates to CAITSGPQETQYF.

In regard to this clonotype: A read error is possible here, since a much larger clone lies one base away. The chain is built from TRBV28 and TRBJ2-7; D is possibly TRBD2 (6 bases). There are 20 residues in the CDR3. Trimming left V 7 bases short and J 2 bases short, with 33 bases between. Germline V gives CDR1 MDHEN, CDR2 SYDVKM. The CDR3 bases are TGTGCCAGCACCTTCCCCTCTATGACTAACGGGAGCGCAATTACCTACGAGCAGTACTTC. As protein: CASTFPSMTNGSAITYEQYF. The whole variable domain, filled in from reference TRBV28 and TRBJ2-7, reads DVKVTQSSRYLVKRTGEKVFLECVQDMDHENMFWYRQDPGLGLRLIYFSYDVKMKEKGDIPEGYSVSREKKERFSLILESASTNQTSMYLCASTFPSMTNGSAITYEQYFGPGTRLTVT.

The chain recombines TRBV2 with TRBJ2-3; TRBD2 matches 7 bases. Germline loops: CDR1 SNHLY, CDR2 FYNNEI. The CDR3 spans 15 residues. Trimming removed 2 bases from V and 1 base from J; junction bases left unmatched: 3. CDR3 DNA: TGTGCCAGCAGTGAACGGCTAGCGGGCACAGATACGCAGTATTTT. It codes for CASSERLAGTDTQYF.

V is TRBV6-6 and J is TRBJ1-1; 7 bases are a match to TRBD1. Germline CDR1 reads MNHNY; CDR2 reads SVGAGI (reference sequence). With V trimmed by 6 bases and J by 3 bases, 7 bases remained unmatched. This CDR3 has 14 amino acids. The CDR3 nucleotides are TGTGCCAGCAGCCCCCAGGGGGGTTACACTGAAGCTTTCTTT. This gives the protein CASSPQGGYTEAFF.

Written as DNA, the CDR3 is TGTGCCACCAGCAGCGGGTCAGGAAAGACCCAGTACTTC. This encodes CATSSGSGKTQYF. The gene calls are TRBV15 and TRBJ2-5, with D unresolved. V lost 3 bases and J lost 6, with 11 bases in between. This CDR3 is 13 amino acids long. Germline lookup yields CDR1 LNHNV and CDR2 YYDKDF (reference sequence).

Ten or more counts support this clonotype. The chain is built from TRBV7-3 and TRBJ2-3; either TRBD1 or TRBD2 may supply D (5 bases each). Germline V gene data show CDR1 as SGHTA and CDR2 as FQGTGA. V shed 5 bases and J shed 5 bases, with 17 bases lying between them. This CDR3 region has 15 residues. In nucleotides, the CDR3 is TGTGCCAGCAGCCTAGGGTGGGGCCGGGGAGATACGCAGTATTTT. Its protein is CASSLGWGRGDTQYF.

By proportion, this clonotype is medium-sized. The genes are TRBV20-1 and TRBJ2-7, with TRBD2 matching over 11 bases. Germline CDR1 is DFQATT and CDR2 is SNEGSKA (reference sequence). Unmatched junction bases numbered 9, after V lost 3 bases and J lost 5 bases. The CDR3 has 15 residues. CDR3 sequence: CSARTSGMREDEQYF. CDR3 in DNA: TGCAGTGCTAGGACTAGCGGGATGAGGGAGGACGAGCAGTACTTC.

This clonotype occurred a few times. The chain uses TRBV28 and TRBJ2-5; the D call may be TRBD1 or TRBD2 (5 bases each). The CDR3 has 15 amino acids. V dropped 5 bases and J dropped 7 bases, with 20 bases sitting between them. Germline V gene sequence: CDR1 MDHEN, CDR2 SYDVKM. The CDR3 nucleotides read TGTGCCAGCAGTCCAAAGCGAACGGGACGCGCGACCCAGTACTTC. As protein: CASSPKRTGRATQYF.

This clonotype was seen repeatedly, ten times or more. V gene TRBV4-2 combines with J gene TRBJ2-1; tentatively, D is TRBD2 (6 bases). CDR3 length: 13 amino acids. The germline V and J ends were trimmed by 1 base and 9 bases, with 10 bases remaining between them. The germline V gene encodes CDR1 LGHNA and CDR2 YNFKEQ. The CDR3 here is CASSQVEAGEQFF. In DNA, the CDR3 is TGTGCCAGCAGCCAAGTAGAAGCGGGTGAGCAGTTCTTC.

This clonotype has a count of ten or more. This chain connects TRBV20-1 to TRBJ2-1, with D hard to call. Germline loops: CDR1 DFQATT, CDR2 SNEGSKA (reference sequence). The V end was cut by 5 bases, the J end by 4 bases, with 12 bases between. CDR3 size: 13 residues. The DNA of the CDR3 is TGCAGTGCTGACCCGGACGTATACAATGAGCAGTTCTTC. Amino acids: CSADPDVYNEQFF.